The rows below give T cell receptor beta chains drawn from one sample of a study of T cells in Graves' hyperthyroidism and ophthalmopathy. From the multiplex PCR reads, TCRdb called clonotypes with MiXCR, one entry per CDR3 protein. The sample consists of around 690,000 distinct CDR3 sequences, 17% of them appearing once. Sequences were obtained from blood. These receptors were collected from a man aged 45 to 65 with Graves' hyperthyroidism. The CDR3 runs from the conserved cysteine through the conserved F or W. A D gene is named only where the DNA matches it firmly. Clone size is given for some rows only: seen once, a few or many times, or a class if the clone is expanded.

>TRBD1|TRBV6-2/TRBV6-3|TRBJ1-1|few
TGTGCCAGCAGTTTCCCAGGGGGTAACACTGAAGCTTTCTTT
CASSFPGGNTEAFF
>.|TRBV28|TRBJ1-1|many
TGTGCCAGCATCGGGACACGGAACACTGAAGCTTTCTTT
CASIGTRNTEAFF
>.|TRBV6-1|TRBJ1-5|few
TGTGCCAGCAGTATCAGGGGCTTAGGCAATCAGCCCCAGCATTTT
CASSIRGLGNQPQHF
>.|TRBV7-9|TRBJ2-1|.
TGTGCCAGCAGCTTAGATACGACAACGCCCTACAATGAGCAGTTCTTC
CASSLDTTTPYNEQFF
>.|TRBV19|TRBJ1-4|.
TGTGCCAGTAGTATAGTTTGGCGCCAACAGGACCGGGAAGAAAAACTGTTTTTT
CASSIVWRQQDREEKLFF
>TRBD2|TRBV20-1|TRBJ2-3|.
TGCAGTGCTAGAGATAGGGGACTAGCGGGATTCACAGATACGCAGTATTTT
CSARDRGLAGFTDTQYF
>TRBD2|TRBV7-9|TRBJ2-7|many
TGTGCCAGCAGCGACTCACTAGCGGGAGGTCCTTGGAGTAGGTACGAGCAGTACTTC
CASSDSLAGGPWSRYEQYF
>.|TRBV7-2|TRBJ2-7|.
TGTGCCAGCAGCTTTGGGTCGCGAAATCCCCCATTCACCTACGAGCAGTACTTC
CASSFGSRNPPFTYEQYF
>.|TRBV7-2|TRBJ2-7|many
TGTGCCAGCGCGGGGTTCACCTCCTACGAGCAGTACTTC
CASAGFTSYEQYF
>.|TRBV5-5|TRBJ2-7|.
TGTGCCAGCAGAGATTCTCCCAAAGGGAGCAACGAGCAGTACTTC
CASRDSPKGSNEQYF
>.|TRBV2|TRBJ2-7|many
TGTGCCAGCAGTGGCTGGAGGACGGACACCTACGAGCAGTACTTC
CASSGWRTDTYEQYF
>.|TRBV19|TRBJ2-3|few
TGTGCCAGTTCTGAGGGAGGTTTTCCAGATACGCAGTATTTT
CASSEGGFPDTQYF
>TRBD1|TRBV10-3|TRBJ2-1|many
TGTGCCATCACCAGGGACAGGGGTTCCGATGAGCAGTTCTTC
CAITRDRGSDEQFF
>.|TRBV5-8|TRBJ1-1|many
TGTGCCAGCAGCCGGACAAGCATGAACACTGAAGCTTTCTTT
CASSRTSMNTEAFF
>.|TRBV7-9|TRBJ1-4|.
TGTGCCAGCAGCTTAGAGGGAGGCAATGAAAAACTGTTTTTT
CASSLEGGNEKLFF
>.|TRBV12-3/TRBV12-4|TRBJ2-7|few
TGTGCCAGCAGTTCTTACAGGGGGGGTTACGAGCAGTACTTC
CASSSYRGGYEQYF
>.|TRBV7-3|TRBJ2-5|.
TGTGCCAGCAGCTTAGGGGCGGGAGAGACCCAGTACTTC
CASSLGAGETQYF
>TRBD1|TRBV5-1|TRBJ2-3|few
TGCGCCAGCAGCACCCGACAGGGGCGTTTCACAGATACGCAGTATTTT
CASSTRQGRFTDTQYF
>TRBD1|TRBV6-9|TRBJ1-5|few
TGTGCCAGCAGAGGGGGACAGCATAGCAATCAGCCCCAGCATTTT
CASRGGQHSNQPQHF
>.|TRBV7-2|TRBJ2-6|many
TGTGCCAGCAGCTTCGCGGCAGGGGCTGGGGCCAACGTCCTGACTTTC
CASSFAAGAGANVLTF
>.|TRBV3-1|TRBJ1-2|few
TGTGCCAGCAGCCAAGATTTTGCGACAGCTAACTATGGCTACACCTTC
CASSQDFATANYGYTF
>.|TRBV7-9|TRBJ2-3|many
TGTGCCAGCAGCTTAGGGGGTCTCTTCACAGATACGCAGTATTTT
CASSLGGLFTDTQYF
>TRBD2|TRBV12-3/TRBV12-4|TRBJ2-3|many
TGTGCCAGCAAAAGGACTAGCGACACAGATACGCAGTATTTT
CASKRTSDTDTQYF
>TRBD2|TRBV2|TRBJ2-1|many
TGTGCCAGCACCCGGGGGGAGGCGGGCAATGAGCAGTTCTTC
CASTRGEAGNEQFF
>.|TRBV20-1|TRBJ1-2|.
TGCAGTGCTCCACACCGGGGCTACACCTTC
CSAPHRGYTF
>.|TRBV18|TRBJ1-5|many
TGTGCCAGCTCCCACGGCAATCAGCCCCAGCATTTT
CASSHGNQPQHF
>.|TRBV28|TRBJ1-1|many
TGTGCCAGCAGTTTTGACGGAGAAGCTTTCTTT
CASSFDGEAFF
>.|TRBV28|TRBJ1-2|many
TGTGCCACCATGGGTATTAACTATGGCTACACCTTC
CATMGINYGYTF
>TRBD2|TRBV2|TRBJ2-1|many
TGTGCCAGCAGTGGGGGATCTAGCGGATTTTCCTACAATGAGCAGTTCTTC
CASSGGSSGFSYNEQFF
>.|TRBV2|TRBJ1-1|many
TGTGCCAGCATCGGGGCTGTTGAAGCTTTCTTT
CASIGAVEAFF
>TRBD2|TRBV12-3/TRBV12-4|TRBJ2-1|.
TGTGCCAGCAGTTACCCTAGCGGGAGCAATGAGCAGTTCTTC
CASSYPSGSNEQFF
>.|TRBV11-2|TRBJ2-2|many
TGTGCCAGCAGCTTAGTTCTGGGGGGCACCGGGGAGCTGTTTTTT
CASSLVLGGTGELFF
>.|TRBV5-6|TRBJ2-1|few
TGTGCCAGCAGCTTGAAGAGGAGTAGGAATGAGCAGTTCTTC
CASSLKRSRNEQFF
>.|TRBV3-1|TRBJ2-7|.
TGTGCCAGCAGCCATTTACAGGGAAGGGAGCAGTACTTC
CASSHLQGREQYF
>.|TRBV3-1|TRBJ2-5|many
TGTGCCAGCAGCCAACGCCCTTCGGGAGCGGGAGAGACCCAGTACTTC
CASSQRPSGAGETQYF
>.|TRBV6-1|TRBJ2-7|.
TGTGCCAGCAGTGATATCGCTGGGGACGAGCAGTACTTC
CASSDIAGDEQYF
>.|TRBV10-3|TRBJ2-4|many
TGTGCCATCAGTCCCTGGGGAGGTGGAAGCGGGAAAAACATTCAGTACTTC
CAISPWGGGSGKNIQYF
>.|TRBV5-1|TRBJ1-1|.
TGCGCCAGCTCCCTTAAAGCCGGAGGGATGAGCACTGAAGCTTTCTTT
CASSLKAGGMSTEAFF
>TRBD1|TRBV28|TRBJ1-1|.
TGTGCCAGCAGTTTATTTCTGGGACAGGGGGCGAACACTGAAGCTTTCTTT
CASSLFLGQGANTEAFF
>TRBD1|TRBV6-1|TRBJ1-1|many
TGTGCCAGCAGTGAAGCGGGGACAGGGTGGTACACTGAAGCTTTCTTT
CASSEAGTGWYTEAFF
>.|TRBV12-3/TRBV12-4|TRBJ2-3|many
TGTGCCAGCAGTTTTTGGGGTGAAGATACGCAGTATTTT
CASSFWGEDTQYF
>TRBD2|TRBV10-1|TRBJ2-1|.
TGCGCCAGCAGCGGAACTAGCGGGAAGGGTGAGCAGTTCTTC
CASSGTSGKGEQFF
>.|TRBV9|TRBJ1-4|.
TGTGCCAGCAGCACCTCTCCAACTAATGAAAAACTGTTTTTT
CASSTSPTNEKLFF
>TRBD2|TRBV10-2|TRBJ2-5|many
TGCGCCATGGGGACTAGCGCTCAGGGGGAGACCCAGTACTTC
CAMGTSAQGETQYF
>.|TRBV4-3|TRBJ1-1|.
TGCGCCAGCAGCCAAGAGGCCCAGGGCCGGTACACTGAAGCTTTCTTT
CASSQEAQGRYTEAFF
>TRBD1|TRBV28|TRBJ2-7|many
TGTGCCAGCAGCACGGGACAGGTCTTTTTGCAGTACTTC
CASSTGQVFLQYF
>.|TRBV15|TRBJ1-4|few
TGTGCCACCAGCAGGTCCCGGGACAAAAATGAAAAACTGTTTTTT
CATSRSRDKNEKLFF
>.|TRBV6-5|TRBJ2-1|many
TGTGCCAGCAGTTACGCTAGCGCCAATGAGCAGTTCTTC
CASSYASANEQFF
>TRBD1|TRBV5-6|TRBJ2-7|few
TGTGCCAGCAGCTCCGGCCCGGACAGGATTAACTCCTACGAGCAGTACTTC
CASSSGPDRINSYEQYF
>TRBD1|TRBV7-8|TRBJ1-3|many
TGTGCCAGCAGCCCCGGGACAGGGTCTGGAAACACCATATATTTT
CASSPGTGSGNTIYF
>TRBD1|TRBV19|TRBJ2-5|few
TGTGCCAGTAGTCTAACAGGGGGCCCAGAGACCCAGTACTTC
CASSLTGGPETQYF
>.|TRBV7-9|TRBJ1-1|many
TGTGCCAGCAGCCCCATTAGGCCTCTTGAAGCTTTCTTT
CASSPIRPLEAFF
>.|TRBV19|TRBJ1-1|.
TGTGCCAGTAGAGCCCAACAGACGAACACTGAAGCTTTCTTT
CASRAQQTNTEAFF
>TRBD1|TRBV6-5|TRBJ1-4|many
TGTGCCAGCAGTTACCTGGAGGGACAGGGGGACGAAAAACTGTTTTTT
CASSYLEGQGDEKLFF
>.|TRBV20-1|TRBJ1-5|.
TGCAGTGCTAGACACGGCTCCCTCTATAGCAATCAGCCCCAGCATTTT
CSARHGSLYSNQPQHF